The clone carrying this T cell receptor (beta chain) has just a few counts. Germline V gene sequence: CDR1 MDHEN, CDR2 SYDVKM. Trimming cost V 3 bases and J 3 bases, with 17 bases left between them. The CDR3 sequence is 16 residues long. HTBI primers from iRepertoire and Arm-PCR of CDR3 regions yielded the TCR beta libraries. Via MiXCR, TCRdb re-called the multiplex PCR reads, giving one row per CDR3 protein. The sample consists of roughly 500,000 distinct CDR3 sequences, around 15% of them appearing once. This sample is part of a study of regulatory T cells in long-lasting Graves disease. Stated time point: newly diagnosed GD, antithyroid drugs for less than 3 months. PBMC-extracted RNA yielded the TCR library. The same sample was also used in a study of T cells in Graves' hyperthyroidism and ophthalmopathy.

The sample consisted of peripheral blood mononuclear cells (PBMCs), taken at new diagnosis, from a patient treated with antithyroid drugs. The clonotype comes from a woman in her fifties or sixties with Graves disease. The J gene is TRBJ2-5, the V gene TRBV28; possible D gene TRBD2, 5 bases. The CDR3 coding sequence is TGTGCCAGCAGTTTGGTGGGAGTGGGGATTAAAGAGACCCAGTACTTC. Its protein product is CASSLVGVGIKETQYF.